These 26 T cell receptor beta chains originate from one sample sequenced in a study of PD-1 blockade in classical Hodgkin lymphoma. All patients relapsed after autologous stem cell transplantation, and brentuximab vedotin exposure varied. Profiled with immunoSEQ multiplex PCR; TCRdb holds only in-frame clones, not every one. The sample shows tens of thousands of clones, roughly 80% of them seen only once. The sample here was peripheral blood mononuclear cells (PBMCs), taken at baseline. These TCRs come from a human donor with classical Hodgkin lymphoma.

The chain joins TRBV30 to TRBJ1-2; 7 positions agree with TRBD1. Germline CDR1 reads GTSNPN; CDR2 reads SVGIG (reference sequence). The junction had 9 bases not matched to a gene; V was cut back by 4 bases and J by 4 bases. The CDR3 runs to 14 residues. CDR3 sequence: CAWKRGRKFYGYTF. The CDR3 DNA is TGTGCCTGGAAGAGGGGGCGAAAGTTCTATGGCTACACCTTC. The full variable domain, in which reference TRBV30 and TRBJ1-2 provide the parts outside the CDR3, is SQTIHQWPATLVQPVGSPLSLECTVEGTSNPNLYWYRQAAGRGLQLLFYSVGIGQISSEVPQNLSASRPQDRQFILSSKKLLLSDSGFYLCAWKRGRKFYGYTFGSGTRLTVV.

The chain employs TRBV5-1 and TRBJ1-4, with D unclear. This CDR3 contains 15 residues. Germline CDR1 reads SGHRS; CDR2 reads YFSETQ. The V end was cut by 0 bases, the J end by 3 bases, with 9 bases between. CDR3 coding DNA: TGCGCCAGCAGCTTGGCCTCAGAGCCTAATGAAAAACTGTTTTTT. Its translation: CASSLASEPNEKLFF.

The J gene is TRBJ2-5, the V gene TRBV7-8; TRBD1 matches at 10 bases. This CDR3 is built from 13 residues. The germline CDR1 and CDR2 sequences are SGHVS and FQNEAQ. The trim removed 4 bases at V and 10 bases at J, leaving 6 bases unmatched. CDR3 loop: CASSSGQGVDQYF. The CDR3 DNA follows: TGTGCCAGCAGCTCTGGACAGGGGGTGGACCAGTACTTC.

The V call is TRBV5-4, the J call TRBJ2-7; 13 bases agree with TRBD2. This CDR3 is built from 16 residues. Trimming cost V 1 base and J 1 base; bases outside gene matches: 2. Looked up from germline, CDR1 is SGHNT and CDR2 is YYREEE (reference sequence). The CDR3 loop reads CASSLRGLAGSYEQYF. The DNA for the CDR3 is TGTGCCAGCAGCTTGAGGGGACTAGCGGGGTCCTACGAGCAGTACTTC.

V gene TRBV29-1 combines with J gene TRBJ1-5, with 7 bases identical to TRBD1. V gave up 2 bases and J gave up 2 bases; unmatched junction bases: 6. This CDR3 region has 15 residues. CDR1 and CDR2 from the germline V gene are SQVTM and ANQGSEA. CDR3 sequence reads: CSVELQGNGNQPQHF. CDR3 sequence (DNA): TGCAGCGTTGAATTACAGGGGAACGGCAATCAGCCCCAGCATTTT.

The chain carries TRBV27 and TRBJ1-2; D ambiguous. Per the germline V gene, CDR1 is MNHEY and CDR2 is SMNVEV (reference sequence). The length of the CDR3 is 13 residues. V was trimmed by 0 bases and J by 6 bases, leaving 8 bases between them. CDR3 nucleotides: TGTGCCAGCAGTTTATCTAACAACAATGGCTACACCTTC. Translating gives CASSLSNNNGYTF.

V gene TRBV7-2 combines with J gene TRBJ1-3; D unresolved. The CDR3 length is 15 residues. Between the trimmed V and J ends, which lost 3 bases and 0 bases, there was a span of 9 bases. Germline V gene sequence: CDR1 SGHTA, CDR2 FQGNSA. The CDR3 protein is CASSLGVLSGNTIYF. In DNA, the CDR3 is TGTGCCAGCAGCTTGGGCGTCCTCTCTGGAAACACCATATATTTT. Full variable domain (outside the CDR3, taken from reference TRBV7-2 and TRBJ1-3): GAGVSQSPSNKVTEKGKDVELRCDPISGHTALYWYRQSLGQGLEFLIYFQGNSAPDKSGLPSDRFSAERTGGSVSTLTIQRTQQEDSAVYLCASSLGVLSGNTIYFGEGSWLTVV.

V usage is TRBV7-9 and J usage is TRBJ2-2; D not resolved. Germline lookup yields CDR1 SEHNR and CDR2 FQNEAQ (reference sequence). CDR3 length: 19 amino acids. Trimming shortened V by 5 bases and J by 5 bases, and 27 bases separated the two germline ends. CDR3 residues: CASSPPIIVARSKTGELFF. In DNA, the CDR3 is TGTGCCAGCAGCCCCCCGATAATCGTCGCCAGGTCAAAAACCGGGGAGCTGTTTTTT.

The CDR3 nucleotides read TGCGCCAGCAGCAAATTTCAATCTCGGGATTCCGATACGCAGTATTTT. Protein: CASSKFQSRDSDTQYF. The chain joins TRBV5-1 to TRBJ2-3; possibly TRBD2 for D (5 bases). CDR3 length: 16 residues. Trimming pared 4 bases from V and 6 bases from J, leaving 21 bases between. The germline V gene encodes CDR1 SGHRS and CDR2 YFSETQ.

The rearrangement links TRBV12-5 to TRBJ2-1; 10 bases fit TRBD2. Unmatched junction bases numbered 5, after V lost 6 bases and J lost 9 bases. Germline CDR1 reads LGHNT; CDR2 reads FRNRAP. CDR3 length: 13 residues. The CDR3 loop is CASGLLAGVEQFF. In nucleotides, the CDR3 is TGTGCTAGTGGGCTTCTAGCGGGAGTTGAGCAGTTCTTC.

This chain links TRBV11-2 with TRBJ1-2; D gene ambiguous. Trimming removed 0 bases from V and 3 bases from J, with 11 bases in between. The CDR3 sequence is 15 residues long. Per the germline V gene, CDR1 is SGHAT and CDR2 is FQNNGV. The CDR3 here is CASSLEGRPDYGYTF. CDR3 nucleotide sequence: TGTGCCAGCAGCTTAGAAGGGAGGCCGGACTATGGCTACACCTTC.

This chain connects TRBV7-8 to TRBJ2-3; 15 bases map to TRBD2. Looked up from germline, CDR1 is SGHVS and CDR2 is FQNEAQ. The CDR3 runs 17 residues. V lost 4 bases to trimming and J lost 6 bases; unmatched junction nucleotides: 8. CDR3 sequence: CASSSGLAGGPGDTQYF. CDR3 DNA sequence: TGTGCCAGCAGCTCCGGACTAGCGGGAGGGCCGGGGGATACGCAGTATTTT.

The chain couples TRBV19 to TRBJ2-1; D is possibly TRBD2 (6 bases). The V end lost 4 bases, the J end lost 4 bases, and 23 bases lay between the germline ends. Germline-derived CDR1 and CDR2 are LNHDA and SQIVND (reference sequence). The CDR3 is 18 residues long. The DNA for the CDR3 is TGTGCCAGTAGTAGACTCCCAGAACTAAGCGGGTTTTACAATGAGCAGTTCTTC. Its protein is CASSRLPELSGFYNEQFF.

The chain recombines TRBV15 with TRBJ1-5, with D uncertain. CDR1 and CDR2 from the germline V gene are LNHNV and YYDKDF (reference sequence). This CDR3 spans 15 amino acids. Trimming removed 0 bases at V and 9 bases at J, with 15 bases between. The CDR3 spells CATSREPDPSGPQHF. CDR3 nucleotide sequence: TGTGCCACCAGCAGAGAACCGGACCCCTCTGGGCCCCAGCATTTT.

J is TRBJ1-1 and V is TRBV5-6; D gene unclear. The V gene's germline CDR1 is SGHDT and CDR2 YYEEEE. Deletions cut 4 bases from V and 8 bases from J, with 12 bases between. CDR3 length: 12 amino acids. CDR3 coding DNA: TGTGCCAGCAGCCGAAGGTTCCAGGAAGCTTTCTTT. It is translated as CASSRRFQEAFF.

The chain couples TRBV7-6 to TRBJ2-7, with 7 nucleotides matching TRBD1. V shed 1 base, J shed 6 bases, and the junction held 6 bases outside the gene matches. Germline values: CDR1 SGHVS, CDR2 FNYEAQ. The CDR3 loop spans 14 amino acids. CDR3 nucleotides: TGTGCCAGCAGCTTAGATACAGGGGTTGGCGAGCAGTACTTC. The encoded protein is CASSLDTGVGEQYF.

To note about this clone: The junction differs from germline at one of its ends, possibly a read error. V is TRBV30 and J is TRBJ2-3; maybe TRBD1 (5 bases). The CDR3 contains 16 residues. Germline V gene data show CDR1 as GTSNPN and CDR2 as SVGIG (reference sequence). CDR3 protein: CAWSLYGRRSTGTQYF. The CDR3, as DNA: TGTGCCTGGAGCCTATACGGGCGTAGAAGCACAGGTACGCAGTATTTT. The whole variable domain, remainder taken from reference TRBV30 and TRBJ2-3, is SQTIHQWPATLVQPVGSPLSLECTVEGTSNPNLYWYRQAAGRGLQLLFYSVGIGQISSEVPQNLSASRPQDRQFILSSKKLLLSDSGFYLCAWSLYGRRSTGTQYFGPGTRLTVL.

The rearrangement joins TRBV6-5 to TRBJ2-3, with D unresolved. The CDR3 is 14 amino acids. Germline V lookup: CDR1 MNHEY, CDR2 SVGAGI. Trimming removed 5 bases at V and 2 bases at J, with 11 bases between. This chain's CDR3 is CASSVTGYTDTQYF. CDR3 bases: TGTGCCAGCAGTGTCACCGGATACACAGATACGCAGTATTTT.

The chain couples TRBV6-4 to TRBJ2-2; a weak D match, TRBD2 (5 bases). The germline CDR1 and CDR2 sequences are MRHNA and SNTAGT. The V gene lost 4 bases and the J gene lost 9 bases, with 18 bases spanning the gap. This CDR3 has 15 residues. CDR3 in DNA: TGTGCCAGCAGTGGGGCGGGTTTGGGCTACAGGGAGCTGTTTTTT. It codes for CASSGAGLGYRELFF.

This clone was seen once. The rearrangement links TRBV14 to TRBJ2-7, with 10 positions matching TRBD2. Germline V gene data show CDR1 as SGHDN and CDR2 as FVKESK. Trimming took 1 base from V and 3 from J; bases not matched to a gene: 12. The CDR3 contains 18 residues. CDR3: CASSQGGGSGRALYEQYF. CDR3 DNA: TGTGCCAGCAGCCAAGGTGGGGGAAGCGGGAGGGCCCTCTACGAGCAGTACTTC.

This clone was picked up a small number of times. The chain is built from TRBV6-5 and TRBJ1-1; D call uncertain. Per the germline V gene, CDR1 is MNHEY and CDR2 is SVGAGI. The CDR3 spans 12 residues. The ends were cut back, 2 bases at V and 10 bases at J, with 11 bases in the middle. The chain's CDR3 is CASSYKEGLAFF. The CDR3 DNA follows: TGTGCCAGCAGTTACAAGGAGGGCTTAGCTTTCTTT.

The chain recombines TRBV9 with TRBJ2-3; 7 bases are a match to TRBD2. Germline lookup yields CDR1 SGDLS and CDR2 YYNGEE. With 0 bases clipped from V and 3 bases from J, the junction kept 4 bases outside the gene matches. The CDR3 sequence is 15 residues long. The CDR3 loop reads CASSVEAGVTDTQYF. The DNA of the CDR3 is TGTGCCAGCAGCGTAGAGGCGGGAGTTACAGATACGCAGTATTTT.

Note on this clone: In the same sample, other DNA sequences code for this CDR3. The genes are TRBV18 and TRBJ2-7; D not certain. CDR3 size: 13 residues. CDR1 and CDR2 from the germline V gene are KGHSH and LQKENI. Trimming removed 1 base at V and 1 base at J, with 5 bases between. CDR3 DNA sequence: TGTGCCAGCTCACCACTTTCTTCCTACGAGCAGTACTTC. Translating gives CASSPLSSYEQYF.

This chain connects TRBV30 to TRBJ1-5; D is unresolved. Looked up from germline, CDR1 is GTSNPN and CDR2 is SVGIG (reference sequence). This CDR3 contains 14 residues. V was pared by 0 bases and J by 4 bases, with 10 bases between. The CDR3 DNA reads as TGTGCCTGGAGTGTACTATCGGGAAATCAGCCCCAGCATTTT. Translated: CAWSVLSGNQPQHF.

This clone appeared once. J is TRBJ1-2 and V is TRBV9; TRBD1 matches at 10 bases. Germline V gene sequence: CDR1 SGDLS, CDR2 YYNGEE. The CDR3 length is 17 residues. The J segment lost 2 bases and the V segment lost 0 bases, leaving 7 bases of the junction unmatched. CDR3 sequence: CASSVALGTGVNYGYTF. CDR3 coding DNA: TGTGCCAGCAGCGTAGCTCTCGGGACAGGGGTAAACTATGGCTACACCTTC.

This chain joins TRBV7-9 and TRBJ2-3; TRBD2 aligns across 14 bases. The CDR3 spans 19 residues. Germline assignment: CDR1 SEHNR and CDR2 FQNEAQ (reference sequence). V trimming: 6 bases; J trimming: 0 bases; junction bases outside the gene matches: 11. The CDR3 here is CASSQGLAGAGTSTDTQYF. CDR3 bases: TGTGCCAGCAGTCAGGGACTAGCGGGAGCAGGGACTAGCACAGATACGCAGTATTTT.